Presented here are 30 T cell receptor beta chains from one specimen sequenced in a study of cytomegalovirus exposure and HLA in healthy donors. PCR amplification relied on 60 Vbeta primers (plus 13 Jbeta primers). The method was immunoSEQ multiplex PCR; TCRdb's version includes in-frame clones alone and lacks a portion of them. Of approximately 160,000 clones in the sample, 80% were seen once. Sequenced: PBMCs. All receptors come from a young man in good health and CMV-seropositive.

The rearrangement links TRBV7-9 to TRBJ2-5; perhaps TRBD2 as D (5 bases). The end of the DNA aligns better with TRBJ2-7, so the J call may be wrong. From germline, CDR1 is SEHNR and CDR2 FQNEAQ (reference sequence). The CDR3 contains 13 residues. The CDR3 DNA reads TGTGCCAGCAGCCGACCGGGCGGGTACGAGCAGTACTTC. Encoded protein: CASSRPGGYEQYF.

The rearrangement uses TRBV5-1 and TRBJ2-5; possible D gene TRBD1, 6 bases. This CDR3 has 14 amino acids. The ends were cut back, 2 bases at V and 3 bases at J, with 11 bases in the middle. Germline-derived CDR1 and CDR2 are SGHRS and YFSETQ. CDR3 sequence: CASSFEDRKETQYF. Here the CDR3 DNA reads TGCGCCAGCAGCTTCGAGGACAGAAAAGAGACCCAGTACTTC.

The V gene is TRBV5-5, the J gene TRBJ2-1; 12 nucleotides align to TRBD2. The CDR3 has 16 residues. In germline, CDR1 is SGHKS, CDR2 YYEKEE (reference sequence). V trimming: 1 base; J trimming: 8 bases; junction bases outside the gene matches: 7. Written as DNA, the CDR3 is TGTGCCAGCAGCTTGTGGCTAGCGGGAGGGTGGGATGAGCAGTTCTTC. This codes for CASSLWLAGGWDEQFF. Using reference TRBV5-5 and TRBJ2-1 for the parts outside the CDR3, the full variable domain is DAGVTQSPTHLIKTRGQQVTLRCSPISGHKSVSWYQQVLGQGPQFIFQYYEKEERGRGNFPDRFSARQFPNYSSELNVNALLLGDSALYLCASSLWLAGGWDEQFFGPGTRLTVL.

The rearrangement joins TRBV10-2 to TRBJ2-1, with D possibly TRBD2 on 5 matching bases. This CDR3 region has 16 residues. Germline CDR1 reads WSHSY; CDR2 reads SAAADI. Trimming took 1 base from V and 7 from J, leaving 17 bases between them. The CDR3 protein is CASSELYSDPRNEQFF. CDR3 nucleotide sequence: TGCGCCAGCAGTGAGTTATATAGCGACCCTAGGAATGAGCAGTTCTTC.

To note about this clone: The germline gene is not matched at one end of the junction; a read error may be the cause. This chain links TRBV27 with TRBJ2-1, with 14 bases identical to TRBD2. Germline V gene sequence: CDR1 MNHEY, CDR2 SMNVEV (reference sequence). The CDR3 runs 15 residues. The CDR3 region is CASSYRLAGGISSVF. The CDR3 region has the DNA TGTGCCAGCAGTTACCGACTAGCGGGAGGGATAAGCAGTGTCTTC.

V gene TRBV27 combines with J gene TRBJ2-3; 8 nucleotides match TRBD2. The CDR3 length is 16 residues. Trimming removed 7 bases from V and 2 bases from J; junction bases left unmatched: 11. CDR1 and CDR2 from the germline V gene are MNHEY and SMNVEV (reference sequence). The CDR3 sequence is CASTQTSEKTTDTQYF. In DNA, the CDR3 is TGTGCCAGCACCCAGACTAGCGAAAAGACCACAGATACGCAGTATTTT.

The rearrangement uses TRBV7-2 and TRBJ1-5; possible D gene TRBD1, 6 bases. With 0 bases removed from V and 3 bases from J, the gap between germline ends came to 9 bases. The CDR3 loop spans 15 amino acids. The germline V gene encodes CDR1 SGHTA and CDR2 FQGNSA. DNA of the CDR3: TGTGCCAGCAGCTTAGCACAGGGCCTCAATCAGCCCCAGCATTTT. Translating it yields CASSLAQGLNQPQHF.

This CDR3 reads CSVALGQGVNTEAFF. The CDR3 nucleotides read TGCAGCGTGGCCCTAGGACAGGGGGTGAACACTGAAGCTTTCTTT. V is TRBV29-1 and J is TRBJ1-1, with 10 positions matching TRBD1. V dropped 6 bases and J dropped 0; count of bases not matched to a gene: 7. The CDR3 spans 15 residues. CDR1 and CDR2 from the germline V gene are SQVTM and ANQGSEA. The variable domain in full, completed from reference TRBV29-1 and TRBJ1-1, reads SAVISQKPSRDICQRGTSLTIQCQVDSQVTMMFWYRQQPGQSLTLIATANQGSEATYESGFVIDKFPISRPNLTFSTLTVSNMSPEDSSIYLCSVALGQGVNTEAFFGQGTRLTVV.

The chain uses TRBV9 and TRBJ2-7; TRBD1 is a possible D gene (6 bases). V gave up 0 bases and J gave up 2 bases, with 12 bases separating them. In germline, CDR1 is SGDLS, CDR2 YYNGEE. This CDR3 region has 15 residues. CDR3 in amino acids: CASSVVPQGPYEQYF. The CDR3 nucleotides are TGTGCCAGCAGCGTAGTCCCACAGGGTCCCTACGAGCAGTACTTC.

The chain carries TRBV9 and TRBJ2-1; tentative D call: TRBD2 (7 bases). The CDR3 spans 17 residues. V was cut by 0 bases and J by 6 bases, with 19 bases left in between. Per germline, CDR1 SGDLS and CDR2 YYNGEE. The CDR3 is CASSVGLVGGGSNEQFF. CDR3 nucleotides: TGTGCCAGCAGCGTAGGGTTGGTCGGGGGCGGGAGCAATGAGCAGTTCTTC. Full variable domain (remainder filled in from reference TRBV9 and TRBJ2-1): DSGVTQTPKHLITATGQRVTLRCSPRSGDLSVYWYQQSLDQGLQFLIQYYNGEERAKGNILERFSAQQFPDLHSELNLSSLELGDSALYFCASSVGLVGGGSNEQFFGPGTRLTVL.

The chain uses TRBV28 and TRBJ1-5; D might be TRBD1 (6 bases). Germline CDR1 reads MDHEN; CDR2 reads SYDVKM. CDR3 length: 15 residues. The V end was cut by 8 bases, the J end by 3 bases, with 17 bases between. CDR3 sequence (DNA): TGTGCCAGCTGTACCACAGGGAGCCCCAATCAGCCCCAGCATTTT. This sequence encodes CASCTTGSPNQPQHF.

This sequence joins TRBV4-1 and TRBJ2-7, with a tentative D call TRBD1 (6 bases). Germline V gene sequence: CDR1 MGHRA, CDR2 YSYEKL. V lost 0 bases to trimming and J lost 7 bases, with 19 bases between them. The CDR3 consists of 16 residues. The DNA for the CDR3 is TGCGCCAGCAGCCAAGATCCCAGACAGGTCGCTTGGGAGCAGTACTTC. It codes for CASSQDPRQVAWEQYF.

V and J are TRBV9 and TRBJ2-1, with 7 bases fitting TRBD1. With V trimmed by 0 bases and J by 8 bases, 8 bases remained unmatched. The CDR3 extends over 15 amino acids. Germline V gives CDR1 SGDLS, CDR2 YYNGEE. CDR3 sequence reads: CASSVERGHGDEQFF. CDR3 bases: TGTGCCAGCAGCGTAGAAAGGGGGCATGGCGATGAGCAGTTCTTC.

This clone was observed a handful of times. Written as DNA, the CDR3 is TGTGCCAGCGGGGGGAATTACAATGAGCAGTTCTTC. It is translated as CASGGNYNEQFF. The V and J genes are TRBV2 and TRBJ2-1; D may be TRBD2 (6 bases). V was trimmed by 8 bases and J by 4 bases, leaving 9 bases between them. Germline lookup yields CDR1 SNHLY and CDR2 FYNNEI. This CDR3 is 12 amino acids long.

The chain combines TRBV11-2 with TRBJ2-1; TRBD2 matches 7 bases. Germline CDR1 reads SGHAT; CDR2 reads FQNNGV. CDR3 size: 17 residues. V gave up 3 bases and J gave up 5 bases; unmatched junction bases: 13. The CDR3 DNA is TGTGCCAGCAGCTTCCGGCTGGGCGGGAGCCTCGACAATGAGCAGTTCTTC. Encoded protein: CASSFRLGGSLDNEQFF.

This chain's CDR3 is CASSDGGGAYEQYF. CDR3 DNA: TGCGCCAGCAGTGATGGCGGGGGGGCGTACGAGCAGTACTTC. V and J are TRBV10-2 and TRBJ2-7; 9 nucleotides match TRBD2. CDR3 size: 14 residues. The germline V gene encodes CDR1 WSHSY and CDR2 SAAADI. Trimming removed 3 bases from V and 4 bases from J; junction bases left unmatched: 4.

On this clone: Because it lacks the conserved phenylalanine or tryptophan at the end, this CDR3 is likely a read error. V and J are TRBV27 and TRBJ1-6; a weak D match, TRBD1 (5 bases). Deletions cut 3 bases from V and 7 bases from J, with 7 bases between. Per the germline V gene, CDR1 is MNHEY and CDR2 is SMNVEV (reference sequence). The CDR3 has 13 residues. The CDR3 spells CASSFRQNSPLHL. The CDR3 nucleotides are TGTGCCAGCAGTTTCCGACAGAATTCACCCCTCCACCTT.

The gene calls are TRBV28 and TRBJ1-4; D is ambiguous. The V end was cut by 5 bases, the J end by 4 bases, with 11 bases between. The CDR3 runs to 14 residues. Looked up from germline, CDR1 is MDHEN and CDR2 is SYDVKM. The CDR3 DNA reads TGTGCCAGCAGTAAGGGCGGGAGTAATGAAAAACTGTTTTTT. Translated: CASSKGGSNEKLFF.

This chain links TRBV11-2 with TRBJ2-1; no clear D. Germline CDR1 is SGHAT and CDR2 is FQNNGV. CDR3 length: 13 residues. V lost 2 bases, J lost 6 bases, and 8 bases lay in between. The CDR3 DNA reads as TGTGCCAGCAGCTTAACAAGTCCCAATGAGCAGTTCTTC. This translates into CASSLTSPNEQFF.

The chain has TRBV28 and TRBJ2-1, with 8 bases fitting TRBD1. Germline V lookup: CDR1 MDHEN, CDR2 SYDVKM. V shed 2 bases, J shed 12 bases, and the junction held 9 bases outside the gene matches. This CDR3 has 14 residues. CDR3 nucleotide sequence: TGTGCCAGCAGTTTAGTAGGTATTGGGACAGGGCAGTTCTTC. It encodes CASSLVGIGTGQFF.

The CDR3 protein is CASSELLNEKLFF. As DNA, the CDR3 is TGTGCCAGCAGCGAACTCCTCAATGAAAAACTGTTTTTT. V usage is TRBV9 and J usage is TRBJ1-4; unclear D gene. Germline assignment: CDR1 SGDLS and CDR2 YYNGEE. The CDR3 sequence is 13 residues long. V was pared by 3 bases and J by 5 bases, with 8 bases between.

This chain joins TRBV6-5 and TRBJ2-7; D gene ambiguous. Germline V gene lookup returns CDR1 MNHEY and CDR2 SVGAGI. The germline V and J ends were trimmed by 4 bases and 2 bases, with 3 bases remaining between them. The CDR3 contains 11 residues. The CDR3 DNA reads as TGTGCCAGCAGTTCGGCCTACGAGCAGTACTTC. Its translation is CASSSAYEQYF.

The chain couples TRBV12-5 to TRBJ2-7; tentatively, D is TRBD2 (6 bases). The V end lost 5 bases, the J end lost 6 bases, and 20 bases lay between the germline ends. The length of the CDR3 is 15 residues. CDR1 and CDR2 from the germline V gene are LGHNT and FRNRAP. CDR3 region: CASGPPTGEVGEQYF. The DNA of the CDR3 is TGTGCTAGTGGTCCACCGACGGGGGAGGTGGGCGAGCAGTACTTC.

The chain employs TRBV5-1 and TRBJ1-1, with 8 bases matching TRBD1. J lost 6 bases, V lost 4 bases, and 5 bases had no gene match. Germline V gene sequence: CDR1 SGHRS, CDR2 YFSETQ. The CDR3 contains 13 residues. CDR3 residues: CASSPGQGPEAFF. In nucleotides, the CDR3 is TGCGCCAGCAGCCCTGGACAGGGCCCTGAAGCTTTCTTT. Together with reference TRBV5-1 and TRBJ1-1, the CDR3 gives the full variable domain: KAGVTQTPRYLIKTRGQQVTLSCSPISGHRSVSWYQQTPGQGLQFLFEYFSETQRNKGNFPGRFSGRQFSNSRSEMNVSTLELGDSALYLCASSPGQGPEAFFGQGTRLTVV.

J is TRBJ2-7 and V is TRBV4-1, with D possibly TRBD1 on 5 matching bases. The V gene lost 3 bases and the J gene lost 1 base, with 13 bases spanning the gap. The CDR3 is made up of 15 amino acids. Germline lookup yields CDR1 MGHRA and CDR2 YSYEKL. The CDR3: CASSHRQTDSYEQYF. CDR3 nucleotide sequence: TGCGCCAGCAGCCACCGCCAGACAGATTCCTACGAGCAGTACTTC.

The CDR3 sequence: CSVAGTENTGELFF. The CDR3 DNA reads as TGCAGCGTTGCCGGGACAGAGAACACCGGGGAGCTGTTTTTT. The chain joins TRBV29-1 to TRBJ2-2, with 7 bases matching TRBD1. Unmatched junction bases numbered 3, after V lost 4 bases and J lost 1 base. CDR1 is SQVTM and CDR2 is ANQGSEA in the germline V gene. This CDR3 comprises 14 residues.

This chain connects TRBV6-1 to TRBJ2-7; 12 bases align to TRBD1. This CDR3 comprises 15 residues. Germline V gene sequence: CDR1 MNHNS, CDR2 SASEGT. With V trimmed by 6 bases and J by 3 bases, 6 bases remained unmatched. This chain's CDR3 is CASRPGTGGNYEQYF. The CDR3 DNA is TGTGCCAGCAGGCCCGGGACAGGGGGCAACTACGAGCAGTACTTC.

This clone was counted only a few times. The chain recombines TRBV2 with TRBJ1-3, with 9 bases matching TRBD1. CDR1 and CDR2 from the germline V gene are SNHLY and FYNNEI. The CDR3 consists of 15 residues. V shed 5 bases, J shed 7 bases, and the junction held 9 bases outside the gene matches. Written as DNA, the CDR3 is TGTGCCAGCAGTCTCAAAGGGACAGGGCGGAACACCATATATTTT. Translation gives CASSLKGTGRNTIYF.

The chain is built from TRBV2 and TRBJ1-1, with D maybe TRBD1 (6 bases). The CDR3 loop spans 13 amino acids. Germline V gene data show CDR1 as SNHLY and CDR2 as FYNNEI. The V gene lost 4 bases and the J gene lost 4 bases, with 10 bases spanning the gap. CDR3 nucleotides: TGTGCCAGCAGTGCACAGGGAGTCACTGAAGCTTTCTTT. The encoded protein is CASSAQGVTEAFF.

The gene calls are TRBV6-5 and TRBJ1-1; 10 bases line up with TRBD1. Germline loops: CDR1 MNHEY, CDR2 SVGAGI. The CDR3 totals 15 residues. Trimming cost V 5 bases and J 5 bases; bases outside gene matches: 8. The CDR3, as DNA: TGTGCCAGCAGTGGGGACAGGGGCGCAGGGACTGAAGCTTTCTTT. This encodes CASSGDRGAGTEAFF.